Below are 20 T cell receptor beta chains sequenced from a single sample in a study of beta chain features in type 1 diabetes. Expressed TCRB transcripts were sequenced because the isolated RNA had all been reverse transcribed beforehand. Produced via immunoSEQ multiplex PCR; TCRdb's table is partial and in-frame only. The sample carries hundreds of thousands of clones, 11% to 15% recorded once. What was sequenced was central memory CD4+ T cells from blood. The receptors were sampled from a man aged 25-45 years in good health.

This clone showed up just a few times. The genes are TRBV6-5 and TRBJ2-5; weak D call: TRBD2 (5 bases). The V and J ends lost 5 bases and 5 bases respectively, with 15 bases between them. CDR1 is MNHEY and CDR2 is SVGAGI in the germline V gene. The CDR3 length is 14 residues. The DNA of the CDR3 is TGTGCCAGCAGTCCACTAGGAAGGTGGGAGACCCAGTACTTC. It is translated as CASSPLGRWETQYF.

The V gene is TRBV7-9, the J gene TRBJ1-2; D is uncertain. Trimming cost V 5 bases and J 4 bases, with 23 bases left between them. Germline assignment: CDR1 SEHNR and CDR2 FQNEAQ (reference sequence). This CDR3 comprises 17 residues. CDR3 DNA: TGTGCCAGCAGCCCACTCGCGGGCGTTGGTGGATTCTATGGCTACACCTTC. Amino acids: CASSPLAGVGGFYGYTF. The whole variable domain, filled in from reference TRBV7-9 and TRBJ1-2, reads DTGVSQNPRHKITKRGQNVTFRCDPISEHNRLYWYRQTLGQGPEFLTYFQNEAQLEKSRLLSDRFSAERPKGSFSTLEIQRTEQGDSAMYLCASSPLAGVGGFYGYTFGSGTRLTVV.

The genes are TRBV7-2 and TRBJ2-5, with 7 bases fitting TRBD2. Germline lookup yields CDR1 SGHTA and CDR2 FQGNSA. This CDR3 is 15 amino acids long. Trimming took 5 bases from V and 4 from J; bases not matched to a gene: 10. CDR3 amino acids: CASSPVRGVGETQYF. In DNA, the CDR3 is TGTGCCAGCAGCCCCGTTCGGGGGGTCGGAGAGACCCAGTACTTC.

The chain employs TRBV18 and TRBJ1-1; D call uncertain. Germline CDR1 and CDR2: KGHSH and LQKENI. The CDR3 loop spans 12 amino acids. V shed 5 bases and J shed 0 bases, with 4 bases lying between them. The CDR3 region has the DNA TGTGCCAGCTCAATCTTGAACACTGAAGCTTTCTTT. Translation: CASSILNTEAFF.

This clone was counted between two and nine times. CDR3 bases: TGTGCCAGTAGTGCGTGGGGCAAATACTACGAGCAGTACGTC. This translates into CASSAWGKYYEQYV. The genes are TRBV19 and TRBJ2-7; a possible D gene is TRBD1 (5 bases). CDR1 and CDR2 from the germline V gene are LNHDA and SQIVND (reference sequence). The CDR3 has 14 residues. The ends were cut back, 5 bases at V and 3 bases at J, with 14 bases in the middle.

This clone has more than one count but fewer than ten. CDR3 sequence: CASSVVGGAYNEQFF. CDR3 in DNA: TGTGCCAGCAGCGTAGTAGGGGGGGCTTACAATGAGCAGTTCTTC. This chain links TRBV9 with TRBJ2-1; D might be TRBD2 (7 bases). This CDR3 comprises 15 residues. CDR1 SGDLS and CDR2 YYNGEE come from the germline V gene. Between the trimmed V and J ends, which lost 0 bases and 4 bases, there was a span of 11 bases.

This clone has only a few counts. The genes are TRBV5-6 and TRBJ2-4, with 8 positions matching TRBD1. V lost 5 bases and J lost 5; bases outside the gene matches: 6. This CDR3 has 14 residues. CDR1 and CDR2 from the germline V gene are SGHDT and YYEEEE. The CDR3, as DNA: TGTGCCAGCAGGAGACAGGGGATAGAAAACATTCAGTACTTC. This translates into CASRRQGIENIQYF. The complete variable domain, with remaining parts taken from reference TRBV5-6 and TRBJ2-4, reads DAGVTQSPTHLIKTRGQQVTLRCSPKSGHDTVSWYQQALGQGPQFIFQYYEEEERQRGNFPDRFSGHQFPNYSSELNVNALLLGDSALYLCASRRQGIENIQYFGAGTRLSVL.

This clone came up many times. This CDR3 is CASSFRGGLFF. DNA of the CDR3: TGTGCCAGCAGCTTTAGAGGTGGGCTGTTTTTT. V and J are TRBV11-2 and TRBJ2-2, with no clear D. The germline V gene encodes CDR1 SGHAT and CDR2 FQNNGV. CDR3 length equals 11 residues. Trimming pared 3 bases from V and 13 bases from J, leaving 9 bases between.

The chain couples TRBV30 to TRBJ2-2; tentatively, D is TRBD1 (5 bases). Germline V gives CDR1 GTSNPN, CDR2 SVGIG (reference sequence). The CDR3 consists of 12 residues. The CDR3 protein is CGLDRNTGELFF. Written as DNA, the CDR3 is TGTGGGCTTGACAGAAACACCGGGGAGCTGTTTTTT.

There are many counts of this clone. This rearrangement joins TRBV14 to TRBJ2-6; D gene unclear. Germline lookup yields CDR1 SGHDN and CDR2 FVKESK. This CDR3 region has 15 residues. Trimming took 4 bases from V and 1 from J, leaving 8 bases between them. As DNA, the CDR3 is TGTGCCAGCAGCCCCTCTGGGTCTGGGGCCAACGTCCTGACTTTC. Translation gives CASSPSGSGANVLTF.

This clone was picked up one time. V gene TRBV7-2 combines with J gene TRBJ1-1, with D possibly TRBD1 on 6 matching bases. The length of the CDR3 is 14 residues. Trimming stripped 5 bases from V and 1 base from J, with 11 bases between. Germline V lookup: CDR1 SGHTA, CDR2 FQGNSA. CDR3 loop: CASSETGGNTEAFF. The CDR3 bases are TGTGCCAGCAGCGAGACAGGCGGGAACACTGAAGCTTTCTTT.

This clone was detected only a few times. This CDR3 is CASSLRRTNEKLFF. For the CDR3, the DNA is TGTGCCAGCAGCTTGCGCAGGACTAATGAAAAACTGTTTTTT. The chain employs TRBV5-6 and TRBJ1-4; D is unresolved. From germline, CDR1 is SGHDT and CDR2 YYEEEE. The length of the CDR3 is 14 residues. V lost 1 base and J lost 2, with 6 bases in between.

This clone turned up a few times. The chain uses TRBV13 and TRBJ2-1; D tentatively fits TRBD1 or TRBD2 (6 bases each). V lost 5 bases to trimming and J lost 7 bases, with 18 bases between them. Germline CDR1 and CDR2: PRHDT and FYEKMQ (reference sequence). The CDR3 loop spans 15 amino acids. The CDR3 DNA reads TGTGCCAGCAGCCTCCGGGGGCCCAATCGGAATGAGCAGTTCTTC. It translates to CASSLRGPNRNEQFF.

This clone came up a few times. The CDR3 region has the DNA TGTGCCAGCAGCTCAGGCATGACCGGGGTACAAGAGACCCAGTACTTC. This sequence encodes CASSSGMTGVQETQYF. The rearrangement links TRBV7-3 to TRBJ2-5, with D tentatively TRBD2 (5 bases). The CDR3 loop spans 16 amino acids. V was shortened by 4 bases and J by 2 bases, with 17 bases between the two germline ends. Germline CDR1 is SGHTA and CDR2 is FQGTGA.

This clone was counted ten times or more. The chain uses TRBV6-1 and TRBJ2-4; possible D gene TRBD2, 6 bases. The CDR3 contains 12 residues. Per the germline V gene, CDR1 is MNHNS and CDR2 is SASEGT. Trimming removed 4 bases from V and 5 bases from J, with 6 bases in between. The CDR3 loop reads CASSGGENIQYF. CDR3 DNA sequence: TGTGCCAGCAGTGGGGGGGAAAACATTCAGTACTTC.

This chain uses TRBV7-2 with TRBJ2-7; D is unresolved. V was pared by 2 bases and J by 1 base, with 9 bases between. The CDR3 has 14 residues. The germline gives CDR1 SGHTA, CDR2 FQGNSA. The CDR3 sequence: CASSLFGDSYEQYF. CDR3 sequence (DNA): TGTGCCAGCAGCTTATTTGGGGATTCCTACGAGCAGTACTTC.

This chain uses TRBV2 with TRBJ1-4; 7 bases agree with TRBD1. Germline-derived CDR1 and CDR2 are SNHLY and FYNNEI. The V gene end was trimmed by 4 bases and the J gene end by 8 bases; junction bases not matched to a gene: 10. The CDR3 extends over 15 amino acids. CDR3 sequence: CASSGPGTDREKLFF. The CDR3 coding sequence is TGTGCCAGCAGTGGCCCCGGGACAGATCGCGAAAAACTGTTTTTT.

Ten or more counts support this clone. CDR3 residues: CASSAQGPGANVLTF. CDR3 nucleotides: TGTGCCAGCAGTGCACAGGGGCCCGGGGCCAACGTCCTGACTTTC. The chain combines TRBV2 with TRBJ2-6, with 7 bases aligning to TRBD1. V dropped 4 bases and J dropped 4; count of bases not matched to a gene: 4. The germline CDR1 and CDR2 sequences are SNHLY and FYNNEI. The CDR3 extends over 15 amino acids.

This clone was recorded a few times. The V call is TRBV19, the J call TRBJ2-3; 8 bases fit TRBD2. V lost 7 bases and J lost 7; bases outside the gene matches: 13. This CDR3 contains 15 residues. Germline V gene data show CDR1 as LNHDA and CDR2 as SQIVND (reference sequence). CDR3 nucleotide sequence: TGTGCCAGTACCCCCTTAGCGGGATCAAGGTATACGCAGTATTTT. Amino acid sequence: CASTPLAGSRYTQYF. The full variable domain, completed using reference TRBV19 and TRBJ2-3, is DGGITQSPKYLFRKEGQNVTLSCEQNLNHDAMYWYRQDPGQGLRLIYYSQIVNDFQKGDIAEGYSVSREKKESFPLTVTSAQKNPTAFYLCASTPLAGSRYTQYFGPGTRLTVL.

V gene TRBV27 combines with J gene TRBJ2-1; no firm D call. Looked up from germline, CDR1 is MNHEY and CDR2 is SMNVEV (reference sequence). Trimming took 2 bases from V and 6 from J, leaving 8 bases between them. This CDR3 region has 13 residues. CDR3 coding DNA: TGTGCCAGCAGTTTAATGGCTCTCAATGAGCAGTTCTTC. Amino acid sequence: CASSLMALNEQFF.